The 27 T cell receptor beta chains below were found in one sample sequenced in a study of post-analysis software for immune sequencing data. Study results and limitations: Roughly 5 TRBV segments (TRBV5-6, TRBV5-1 and TRBV20-1 among them) occurred more frequently in patients than in controls.

Incorporated into the TCR beta cDNA libraries were unique molecular identifiers, which served to reduce PCR and sequencing biases. TCRdb itself ran the PCR reads through MiXCR, one entry per CDR3 protein. In the table there are about 460,000 distinct CDR3 sequences, approximately 45% of which are singletons. These TCRs' antigens remain unknown. Sequenced input: blood. The source is a girl aged 5 to 17 with multiple sclerosis.

This clonotype is a singleton in its sample. The V gene is TRBV29-1, the J gene TRBJ2-5; no reliable D call. The length of the CDR3 is 14 residues. The V gene lost 5 bases and the J gene lost 4 bases, with 17 bases spanning the gap. Germline CDR1 and CDR2: SQVTM and ANQGSEA. CDR3 in amino acids: CSVYGRLRPETQYF. The CDR3, as DNA: TGCAGCGTTTACGGCCGACTGCGCCCAGAGACCCAGTACTTC.

The chain carries TRBV28 and TRBJ2-5, with TRBD1 identical over 10 bases. The CDR3 spans 14 residues. CDR1 is MDHEN, CDR2 SYDVKM, per germline. V was clipped by 4 bases and J by 3 bases; unmatched bases: 2. The CDR3 sequence: CASSWGTGEETQYF. CDR3 bases: TGTGCCAGCAGTTGGGGGACAGGGGAAGAGACCCAGTACTTC.

This sequence joins TRBV28 and TRBJ2-3; D unclear. Trimming pared 2 bases from V and 0 bases from J, leaving 15 bases between. CDR1 is MDHEN and CDR2 is SYDVKM in the germline V gene. The CDR3 sequence is 17 residues long. CDR3 DNA: TGTGCCAGCAGTTTAGTTCAGGATCTTTCTAGCACAGATACGCAGTATTTT. Protein sequence: CASSLVQDLSSTDTQYF.

This clonotype has only a few counts. The chain has TRBV27 and TRBJ2-1, with 10 bases fitting TRBD2. Germline values: CDR1 MNHEY, CDR2 SMNVEV (reference sequence). Trimming cost V 1 base and J 0 bases; bases outside gene matches: 9. This CDR3 spans 19 amino acids. Here the CDR3 reads CASSLFSLAGVYSYNEQFF. The CDR3 nucleotides are TGTGCCAGCAGTTTATTTTCGCTAGCGGGAGTTTACTCCTACAATGAGCAGTTCTTC.

This clonotype was seen repeatedly, ten times or more. This chain links TRBV29-1 with TRBJ2-3; D is uncertain. This CDR3 contains 10 residues. The germline CDR1 and CDR2 sequences are SQVTM and ANQGSEA. The CDR3 coding sequence is TGCACCGGAGTTTCGGATACGCAGTATTTT. Encoded protein: CTGVSDTQYF.

This clonotype was observed a handful of times. The genes are TRBV29-1 and TRBJ2-3; 9 bases fit TRBD1. Germline CDR1 and CDR2: SQVTM and ANQGSEA. V trimming: 6 bases; J trimming: 3 bases; junction bases outside the gene matches: 10. The CDR3 length is 15 residues. As DNA, the CDR3 is TGCAGCGTCGGAGGCGTAGGACAGGGGACAGATACGCAGTATTTT. Protein product: CSVGGVGQGTDTQYF.

The CDR3 reads CASSLASGKSYEQYF. In nucleotides, the CDR3 is TGTGCCAGCAGCTTAGCGTCCGGGAAGTCCTACGAGCAGTACTTC. The genes are TRBV7-9 and TRBJ2-7, with D possibly being TRBD2 (5 bases). Germline V CDR1 and CDR2: SEHNR, FQNEAQ (reference sequence). Deletions cut 0 bases from V and 1 base from J, with 10 bases between. The CDR3 has 15 residues.

In regard to this clonotype: A read error may produce the germline difference seen at one junction end. The V call is TRBV6-5, the J call TRBJ1-2; a possible D gene is TRBD1 (6 bases). CDR1 is MNHEY, CDR2 SVGAGI, per germline. This CDR3 is built from 14 residues. The CDR3, as DNA: TGTGCCAGCAGGTACTCTCAGGGGACCTATGGCTACACCTTC. This translates into CASRYSQGTYGYTF.

The chain carries TRBV10-3 and TRBJ1-2, with TRBD1 matching over 7 bases. Unmatched junction bases numbered 4, after V lost 3 bases and J lost 6 bases. The CDR3 covers 13 residues. Germline CDR1 reads ENHRY; CDR2 reads SYGVKD. CDR3 bases: TGTGCCATCAGTGATTACAGGGGTGATGGCTACACCTTC. This translates into CAISDYRGDGYTF.

This clonotype was counted only a few times. The chain combines TRBV11-2 with TRBJ2-1; 12 bases are a match to TRBD2. The CDR3 has 14 amino acids. V lost 3 bases, J lost 9 bases, and 3 bases stayed unmatched. Germline CDR1 reads SGHAT; CDR2 reads FQNNGV. This chain's CDR3 is CASSFRTSGTEQFF. The CDR3 region has the DNA TGTGCCAGCAGCTTCCGGACTAGCGGGACTGAGCAGTTCTTC.

This chain joins TRBV9 and TRBJ1-6; possible D gene TRBD1, 6 bases. CDR1 and CDR2 (germline): SGDLS, YYNGEE. CDR3 length: 16 amino acids. V was trimmed by 1 base and J by 0 bases, leaving 8 bases between them. The CDR3 loop reads CASSVTGSSYNSPLHF. Here the CDR3 DNA reads TGTGCCAGCAGCGTAACAGGGAGCTCCTATAATTCACCCCTCCACTTT.

The rearrangement joins TRBV7-3 to TRBJ2-1; 7 nucleotides align to TRBD2. This CDR3 comprises 15 residues. V shed 2 bases, J shed 4 bases, and the junction held 5 bases outside the gene matches. Germline V gene sequence: CDR1 SGHTA, CDR2 FQGTGA. CDR3 region: CASSLVTSMYNEQFF. The CDR3 DNA sequence: TGTGCCAGCAGCTTAGTGACTAGCATGTACAATGAGCAGTTCTTC.

The chain has TRBV27 and TRBJ2-3; 7 positions match TRBD1. The V gene's germline CDR1 is MNHEY and CDR2 SMNVEV (reference sequence). The CDR3 has 18 residues. With 2 bases clipped from V and 3 bases from J, the junction kept 14 bases outside the gene matches. As DNA, the CDR3 is TGTGCCAGCAGTTTAAAGTCAGTGTCAGGGGGTGAGACAGATACGCAGTATTTT. Residues: CASSLKSVSGGETDTQYF.

This clonotype appeared once. A read error is possible here, since a much larger clone lies one base away. The V call is TRBV5-1, the J call TRBJ2-1; TRBD2 aligns across 7 bases. The CDR3 covers 14 residues. Germline V gene lookup returns CDR1 SGHRS and CDR2 YFSETQ. Trimming at V came to 3 bases and at J to 2 bases, leaving 2 bases not matched to a gene. The CDR3 coding sequence is TGCGCCAGCAGCTGGGCGGGGGCCTACAATGAGCAGTTCTTC. As protein: CASSWAGAYNEQFF. Combining the CDR3 with reference TRBV5-1 and TRBJ2-1 gives the whole variable domain KAGVTQTPRYLIKTRGQQVTLSCSPISGHRSVSWYQQTPGQGLQFLFEYFSETQRNKGNFPGRFSGRQFSNSRSEMNVSTLELGDSALYLCASSWAGAYNEQFFGPGTRLTVL.

This chain uses TRBV29-1 with TRBJ2-7, with TRBD2 matching 10 bases. The trim removed 3 bases at V and 3 bases at J, leaving 5 bases unmatched. The CDR3 spans 14 residues. Germline values: CDR1 SQVTM, CDR2 ANQGSEA. The CDR3 DNA sequence: TGCAGCGTTGAGGTAGCGGGAGGTTACTACGAGCAGTACTTC. It codes for CSVEVAGGYYEQYF.

The chain employs TRBV12-3 or TRBV12-4 and TRBJ1-5; tentative D call: TRBD1 (5 bases). The CDR3 contains 13 residues. V was trimmed by 3 bases and J by 6 bases, leaving 9 bases between them. The CDR3 reads CASSFAGSQPQHF. In DNA form, the CDR3 reads TGTGCCAGCAGTTTTGCAGGGAGTCAGCCCCAGCATTTT.

This clonotype was detected a few times. This sequence joins TRBV7-2 and TRBJ2-5, with D unclear. V was pared by 0 bases and J by 5 bases, with 10 bases between. This CDR3 has 14 residues. Looked up from germline, CDR1 is SGHTA and CDR2 is FQGNSA. The CDR3: CASSLALMVETQYF. In DNA, the CDR3 is TGTGCCAGCAGCTTAGCGCTTATGGTTGAGACCCAGTACTTC. The full variable domain, in which reference TRBV7-2 and TRBJ2-5 provide the parts outside the CDR3, is GAGVSQSPSNKVTEKGKDVELRCDPISGHTALYWYRQSLGQGLEFLIYFQGNSAPDKSGLPSDRFSAERTGGSVSTLTIQRTQQEDSAVYLCASSLALMVETQYFGPGTRLLVL.

V usage is TRBV6-6 and J usage is TRBJ2-3; either TRBD1 or TRBD2 may supply D (5 bases each). The CDR3 totals 17 residues. Trimming removed 5 bases from V and 1 base from J, with 19 bases in between. Germline lookup yields CDR1 MNHNY and CDR2 SVGAGI (reference sequence). The CDR3 region is CASSLARTQGGTDTQYF. Here the CDR3 DNA reads TGTGCCAGCAGTCTAGCCAGGACTCAGGGCGGCACAGATACGCAGTATTTT.

This clonotype showed up just a few times. The chain is built from TRBV12-3 or TRBV12-4 and TRBJ1-6, with D tentatively TRBD1 (5 bases). V gave up 1 base and J gave up 10 bases, with 11 bases separating them. CDR3 size: 14 residues. The CDR3 here is CASSLDQGGSPLHF. The CDR3, as DNA: TGTGCCAGCAGTTTAGACCAGGGCGGATCACCCCTCCACTTT.

V usage is TRBV5-1 and J usage is TRBJ1-2, with a weak D call TRBD1 (5 bases). CDR1 and CDR2 from the germline V gene are SGHRS and YFSETQ. Between the trimmed V and J ends, which lost 1 base and 0 bases, there was a span of 13 bases. The CDR3 loop spans 16 amino acids. DNA of the CDR3: TGCGCCAGCAGCTTGTTTGCGACAGTGGCTAACTATGGCTACACCTTC. Translated: CASSLFATVANYGYTF.

This clonotype was counted a few times. This sequence joins TRBV6-5 and TRBJ2-5; 9 bases are a match to TRBD1. The CDR3 contains 15 residues. V was pared by 6 bases and J by 4 bases, with 9 bases of the junction left unmatched. Germline V gene data show CDR1 as MNHEY and CDR2 as SVGAGI. Here the CDR3 DNA reads TGTGCCAGCAGCCGGGACAGGGATAAGCTAGAGACCCAGTACTTC. Translating gives CASSRDRDKLETQYF.

The chain links TRBV10-3 to TRBJ2-7, with 7 positions matching TRBD2. Germline loops: CDR1 ENHRY, CDR2 SYGVKD. After removal of 2 bases from V and 2 bases from J, the junction contained 3 bases not matched to a gene. The CDR3 totals 14 residues. The CDR3 DNA follows: TGTGCCATCAGTGAGCTTCGGGAGGCCTACGAGCAGTACTTC. Amino acids: CAISELREAYEQYF.

V is TRBV25-1 and J is TRBJ2-5; possibly TRBD2 for D (6 bases). V dropped 2 bases and J dropped 4 bases, with 8 bases sitting between them. Germline lookup yields CDR1 MGHDK and CDR2 SYGVNS. The CDR3 has 13 amino acids. The CDR3, as DNA: TGTGCCAGCAGTGAACCCGGGGGAGAGACCCAGTACTTC. This translates into CASSEPGGETQYF.

The rearrangement links TRBV2 to TRBJ1-2, with 8 bases fitting TRBD1. V lost 4 bases and J lost 7; bases outside the gene matches: 11. The CDR3 runs to 15 residues. Germline V gene lookup returns CDR1 SNHLY and CDR2 FYNNEI. The CDR3, as DNA: TGTGCCAGCAGTGGCCAAGGACAGGGAGGTACTGGCTACACCTTC. This codes for CASSGQGQGGTGYTF.

This chain links TRBV29-1 with TRBJ2-1; no clear D gene. V lost 4 bases, J lost 5 bases, and 12 bases lay in between. The CDR3 extends over 13 amino acids. Germline V gene data show CDR1 as SQVTM and CDR2 as ANQGSEA. The CDR3 coding sequence is TGCAGCGTTGTTGAGAGACAAGACAATGAGCAGTTCTTC. Its translation: CSVVERQDNEQFF.

This clonotype has a single count. The rearrangement links TRBV7-3 to TRBJ2-3; TRBD1 is a possible D gene (5 bases). Trimming pared 5 bases from V and 6 bases from J, leaving 12 bases between. This CDR3 region has 13 residues. Germline lookup yields CDR1 SGHTA and CDR2 FQGTGA. In DNA, the CDR3 is TGTGCCAGCAGCATGCGGAAGGGGGATACGCAGTATTTT. Protein sequence: CASSMRKGDTQYF. Drawing the rest from reference TRBV7-3 and TRBJ2-3, the complete variable domain is GAGVSQTPSNKVTEKGKYVELRCDPISGHTALYWYRQSLGQGPEFLIYFQGTGAADDSGLPNDRFFAVRPEGSVSTLKIQRTERGDSAVYLCASSMRKGDTQYFGPGTRLTVL.

The V and J genes are TRBV5-1 and TRBJ1-1, with 10 bases that match TRBD1. Trimming removed 2 bases from V and 5 bases from J; junction bases left unmatched: 6. CDR3 length: 15 residues. CDR1 and CDR2 (germline): SGHRS, YFSETQ. Here the CDR3 reads CASSFGDRGETEAFF. In nucleotides, the CDR3 is TGCGCCAGCAGCTTTGGGGACAGGGGAGAGACTGAAGCTTTCTTT.